This T cell receptor (beta chain) was identified in a study of neurological immune-mediated disorders. This clonotype has at least ten counts. TCRdb ran MiXCR on the 5' RACE reads and lists one entry per CDR3 protein. This sample has about 55,000 distinct CDR3 sequences, with 4% to 5.5% found just once. Source material: PBMCs. This receptor was obtained from a man aged 50 to 59 with multiple sclerosis.

CDR3 in amino acids: CASSDPGLAGELFF. The CDR3 DNA sequence: TGTGCCAGCAGCGATCCGGGACTAGCCGGGGAGCTGTTTTTT. The rearrangement uses TRBV7-3 and TRBJ2-2; 8 nucleotides match TRBD2. Germline lookup yields CDR1 SGHTA and CDR2 FQGTGA. V trimming: 5 bases; J trimming: 6 bases; junction bases outside the gene matches: 5. CDR3 length: 14 residues.